Sequencing of this T cell receptor (beta chain) was carried out in a study of blood T cell repertoires in COVID-19. Some clones are missing from TCRdb's copy, which holds only in-frame ones; the method was immunoSEQ multiplex PCR. The sample records 150,000 to 200,000 clones, 80% to 90% being singletons. Looked up from germline, CDR1 is SGHRS and CDR2 is YFSETQ. The CDR3 runs to 16 residues. The trim removed 6 bases at V and 1 base at J, leaving 9 bases unmatched. V usage is TRBV5-1 and J usage is TRBJ2-5, with 10 bases identical to TRBD2. Material for sequencing was peripheral blood. The clonotype comes from a woman of 80 years or more with COVID-19, enrolled during active disease. This CDR3 is CASKATSGWFQETQYF. CDR3 nucleotide sequence: TGCGCCAGCAAGGCGACTAGCGGGTGGTTCCAAGAGACCCAGTACTTC.